This is a list of T cell receptor beta chains from one sample in a study of blood T cell repertoires in COVID-19. Sequencing was performed with immunoSEQ multiplex PCR; in TCRdb, only in-frame clones are kept and a portion is missing. Of 230,000 or so clones listed, about 86% are singletons. Sequencing was done on a sample of peripheral blood. The receptor source for this set is a man aged 45 to 65 with active or convalescent COVID-19. The CDR3 runs from the conserved cysteine through the conserved F or W. A D gene is named only where the DNA matches it firmly. Not every row has a clone size; where given, it reads once, few, many or a size class.

J gene: TRBJ2-5; V gene: TRBV5-6; clone size: .; D gene: TRBD1; CDR3 protein: CASSETGGWETQYF; CDR3 DNA: TGTGCCAGCAGCGAGACAGGGGGCTGGGAGACCCAGTACTTC
J gene: TRBJ1-1; V gene: TRBV11-2; clone size: .; D gene: .; CDR3 protein: CASSLPNSNTEAFF; CDR3 DNA: TGTGCCAGCAGCCTACCGAATTCGAACACTGAAGCTTTCTTT
J gene: TRBJ2-3; V gene: TRBV7-9; clone size: .; D gene: .; CDR3 protein: CASSLGASATQYF; CDR3 DNA: TGTGCCAGCAGCTTAGGGGCTAGCGCTACGCAGTATTTT
J gene: TRBJ2-7; V gene: TRBV6-5; clone size: .; D gene: TRBD1; CDR3 protein: CASSPQGQAYEQYF; CDR3 DNA: TGTGCCAGCAGTCCCCAGGGACAGGCCTACGAGCAGTACTTC
J gene: TRBJ1-1; V gene: TRBV19; clone size: .; D gene: .; CDR3 protein: CASSTHSTAEAFF; CDR3 DNA: TGTGCCAGTAGTACCCACAGCACAGCTGAAGCTTTCTTT
J gene: TRBJ2-5; V gene: TRBV6-5; clone size: .; D gene: .; CDR3 protein: CASSPDSTPETQYF; CDR3 DNA: TGTGCCAGCAGCCCCGACTCAACCCCAGAGACCCAGTACTTC
J gene: TRBJ2-1; V gene: TRBV2; clone size: .; D gene: .; CDR3 protein: CASRGIWAEQFF; CDR3 DNA: TGTGCCAGCAGAGGCATCTGGGCTGAGCAGTTCTTC
J gene: TRBJ2-7; V gene: TRBV5-1; clone size: .; D gene: TRBD1; CDR3 protein: CASSWDREFSEQYF; CDR3 DNA: TGCGCCAGCAGCTGGGACAGGGAGTTTTCCGAGCAGTACTTC
J gene: TRBJ1-3; V gene: TRBV6-5; clone size: .; D gene: .; CDR3 protein: CASTGSGNTIYF; CDR3 DNA: TGTGCCAGCACGGGGTCTGGAAACACCATATATTTT
J gene: TRBJ1-5; V gene: TRBV11-2; clone size: few; D gene: TRBD1; CDR3 protein: CASSPDRVNQPQHF; CDR3 DNA: TGTGCCAGCAGCCCGGACAGGGTTAATCAGCCCCAGCATTTT
J gene: TRBJ1-4; V gene: TRBV4-2; clone size: .; D gene: TRBD1; CDR3 protein: CASSQSLPGTGTPGKLFF; CDR3 DNA: TGTGCCAGCAGCCAATCGCTACCAGGGACAGGGACTCCAGGAAAACTGTTTTTT
J gene: TRBJ1-1; V gene: TRBV14; clone size: .; D gene: TRBD1; CDR3 protein: CASSQEVGRGSAFF; CDR3 DNA: TGTGCCAGCAGCCAAGAAGTGGGCAGGGGGTCTGCTTTCTTT
J gene: TRBJ2-2; V gene: TRBV6-6; clone size: .; D gene: TRBD1; CDR3 protein: CASSPRQGPRKGTGELFF; CDR3 DNA: TGTGCCAGCAGTCCGAGACAGGGACCTCGTAAGGGGACCGGGGAGCTGTTTTTT
J gene: TRBJ1-1; V gene: TRBV6-5; clone size: .; D gene: .; CDR3 protein: CASSYSMGGGTEAFF; CDR3 DNA: TGTGCCAGCAGTTACTCGATGGGGGGAGGGACTGAAGCTTTCTTT
J gene: TRBJ2-5; V gene: TRBV5-4; clone size: once; D gene: TRBD2; CDR3 protein: CASSKLADQETQYF; CDR3 DNA: TGTGCCAGCAGCAAACTAGCGGACCAAGAGACCCAGTACTTC
J gene: TRBJ1-1; V gene: TRBV11-3; clone size: .; D gene: TRBD1; CDR3 protein: CASSSNTGQGPRGAFF; CDR3 DNA: TGTGCCAGCAGCTCCAATACGGGACAGGGGCCCCGGGGGGCTTTCTTT
J gene: TRBJ2-7; V gene: TRBV30; clone size: once; D gene: .; CDR3 protein: CAWSVQGTYEQYF; CDR3 DNA: TGTGCCTGGAGTGTCCAGGGCACCTACGAGCAGTACTTC
J gene: TRBJ2-7; V gene: TRBV6-5; clone size: .; D gene: .; CDR3 protein: CASRGGDSSYEQYF; CDR3 DNA: TGTGCCAGCAGGGGCGGGGACAGCTCCTACGAGCAGTACTTC